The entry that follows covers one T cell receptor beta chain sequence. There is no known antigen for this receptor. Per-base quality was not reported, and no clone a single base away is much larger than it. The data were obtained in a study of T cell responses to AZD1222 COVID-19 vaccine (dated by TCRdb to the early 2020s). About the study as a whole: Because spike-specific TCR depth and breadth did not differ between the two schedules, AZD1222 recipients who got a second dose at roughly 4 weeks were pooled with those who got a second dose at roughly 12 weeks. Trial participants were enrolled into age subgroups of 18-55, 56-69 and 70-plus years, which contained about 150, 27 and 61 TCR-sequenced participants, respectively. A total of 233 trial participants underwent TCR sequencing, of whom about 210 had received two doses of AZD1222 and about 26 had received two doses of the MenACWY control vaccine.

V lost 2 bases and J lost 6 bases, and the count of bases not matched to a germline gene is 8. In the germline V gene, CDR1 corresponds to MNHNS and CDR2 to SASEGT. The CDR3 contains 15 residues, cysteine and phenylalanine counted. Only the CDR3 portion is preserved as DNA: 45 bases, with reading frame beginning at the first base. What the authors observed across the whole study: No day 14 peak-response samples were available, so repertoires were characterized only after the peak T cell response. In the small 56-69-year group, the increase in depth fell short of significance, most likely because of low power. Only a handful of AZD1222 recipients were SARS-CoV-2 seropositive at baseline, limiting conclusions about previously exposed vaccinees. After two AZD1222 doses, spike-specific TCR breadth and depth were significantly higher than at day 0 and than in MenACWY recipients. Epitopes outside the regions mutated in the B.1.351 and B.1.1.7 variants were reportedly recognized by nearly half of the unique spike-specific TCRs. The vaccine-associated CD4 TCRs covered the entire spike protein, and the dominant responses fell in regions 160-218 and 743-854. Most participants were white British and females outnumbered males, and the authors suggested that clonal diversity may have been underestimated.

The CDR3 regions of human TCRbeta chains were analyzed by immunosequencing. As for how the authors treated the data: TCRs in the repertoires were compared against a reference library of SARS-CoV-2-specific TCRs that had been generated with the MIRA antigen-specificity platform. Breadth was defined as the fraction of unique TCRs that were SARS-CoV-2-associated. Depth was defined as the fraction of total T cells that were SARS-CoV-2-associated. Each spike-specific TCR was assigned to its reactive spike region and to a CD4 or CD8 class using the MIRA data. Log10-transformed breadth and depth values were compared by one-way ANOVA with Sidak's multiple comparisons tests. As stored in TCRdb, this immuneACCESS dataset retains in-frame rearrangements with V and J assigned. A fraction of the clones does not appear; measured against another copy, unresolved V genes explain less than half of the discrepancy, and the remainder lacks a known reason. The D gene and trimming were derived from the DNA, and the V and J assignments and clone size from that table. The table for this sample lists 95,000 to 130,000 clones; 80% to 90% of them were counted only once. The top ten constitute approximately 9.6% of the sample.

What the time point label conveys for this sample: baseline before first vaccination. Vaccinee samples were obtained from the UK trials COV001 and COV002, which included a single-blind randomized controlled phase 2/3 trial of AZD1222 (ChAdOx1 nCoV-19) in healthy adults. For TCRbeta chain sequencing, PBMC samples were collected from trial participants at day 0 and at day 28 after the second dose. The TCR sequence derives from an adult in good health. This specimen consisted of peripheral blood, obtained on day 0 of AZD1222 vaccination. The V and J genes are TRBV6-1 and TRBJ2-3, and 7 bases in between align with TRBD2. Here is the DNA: TGTGCCAGCAGTGAAAGGGACTATGGTACCGATACGCAGTATTTT. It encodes CASSERDYGTDTQYF.